A selection of T cell receptor beta chains follows, all from one sample in a study of cytomegalovirus exposure and HLA in healthy donors. Sequencing used immunoSEQ multiplex PCR; TCRdb keeps in-frame clones, though not all of them. The sample consists of about 150,000 clones, 76% of them appearing once. Sequencing was carried out using PBMCs. Receptors were obtained from a man aged 40-50 years in good health and CMV-seronegative. Each CDR3 is given with its conserved first and last residue. Fields, in order: V gene, CDR3 length, J gene, clone size, D gene, CDR3 DNA, CDR3 protein. A D gene is named only where the DNA matches it firmly. The listing skips clone size in some rows; elsewhere it reads once, few, many or a size class.

v_call: TRBV19
cdr3_length: 20
j_call: TRBJ2-1
clone_size: NA
d_call: TRBD2
cdr3_nt: TGTGCCAGTAGTATCCCCTCCGGTACTAGCGGGGACACCTCCTACAATGAGCAGTTCTTC
cdr3_aa: CASSIPSGTSGDTSYNEQFF

v_call: TRBV9
cdr3_length: 11
j_call: TRBJ2-2
clone_size: NA
d_call: NA
cdr3_nt: TGTGCCAGCAGTACTAGCGGGGAGCTGTTTTTT
cdr3_aa: CASSTSGELFF

v_call: TRBV5-1
cdr3_length: 14
j_call: TRBJ2-7
clone_size: NA
d_call: TRBD1
cdr3_nt: TGCGCCAGCAGCCCACAGGGGGTCTCCTACGAGCAGTACTTC
cdr3_aa: CASSPQGVSYEQYF

v_call: TRBV5-5
cdr3_length: 13
j_call: TRBJ1-1
clone_size: NA
d_call: NA
cdr3_nt: TGTGCCAGCAGCTTAGGAGAGAACACTGAAGCTTTCTTT
cdr3_aa: CASSLGENTEAFF

v_call: TRBV6-5
cdr3_length: 14
j_call: TRBJ1-2
clone_size: few
d_call: TRBD1
cdr3_nt: TGTGCCAGCAATCCGGGACAGGGGACTGGCGGCTACACCTTC
cdr3_aa: CASNPGQGTGGYTF

v_call: TRBV29-1
cdr3_length: 16
j_call: TRBJ2-2
clone_size: few
d_call: TRBD2
cdr3_nt: TGCAGCGCCAGGGGGATAGCGGGGGGGAACACCGGGGAGCTGTTTTTT
cdr3_aa: CSARGIAGGNTGELFF

v_call: TRBV6-4
cdr3_length: 15
j_call: TRBJ2-7
clone_size: NA
d_call: TRBD2
cdr3_nt: TGTGCCAGCAGCCGACTAGCGGGAGGGCGGTACGAGCAGTACTTC
cdr3_aa: CASSRLAGGRYEQYF

v_call: TRBV6-5
cdr3_length: 15
j_call: TRBJ2-5
clone_size: NA
d_call: NA
cdr3_nt: TGTGCCAGCAGTTACTCTGGGGGCGCGGCCGAGACCCAGTACTTC
cdr3_aa: CASSYSGGAAETQYF

v_call: TRBV2
cdr3_length: 13
j_call: TRBJ1-1
clone_size: NA
d_call: NA
cdr3_nt: TGTGCCAGCTGGGTGACAGGTTCCACTGAAGCTTTCTTT
cdr3_aa: CASWVTGSTEAFF

v_call: TRBV2
cdr3_length: 14
j_call: TRBJ2-5
clone_size: NA
d_call: TRBD2
cdr3_nt: TGTGCCAAGACCCGGCCTAGCGGGAGCGGGACCCAGTACTTC
cdr3_aa: CAKTRPSGSGTQYF

v_call: TRBV30
cdr3_length: 12
j_call: TRBJ2-5
clone_size: NA
d_call: TRBD1
cdr3_nt: TGTGCCTGGCAGGGGGCGCGGGAGACCCAGTACTTC
cdr3_aa: CAWQGARETQYF

v_call: TRBV14
cdr3_length: 15
j_call: TRBJ2-7
clone_size: NA
d_call: TRBD1
cdr3_nt: TGTGCCAGCAGCCCACAGACAGGGATCTCCTACGAGCAGTACTTC
cdr3_aa: CASSPQTGISYEQYF

v_call: TRBV11-2
cdr3_length: 13
j_call: TRBJ1-2
clone_size: few
d_call: TRBD1
cdr3_nt: TGTGCCAGCAGCCCGGACAGGGGCTATGGCTACACCTTC
cdr3_aa: CASSPDRGYGYTF

v_call: TRBV7-2
cdr3_length: 15
j_call: TRBJ2-7
clone_size: NA
d_call: TRBD1
cdr3_nt: TGTGCCAGCAGCCCCTTCCAGGGGGCAAGTCACGAGCAGTACTTC
cdr3_aa: CASSPFQGASHEQYF

v_call: TRBV5-6
cdr3_length: 14
j_call: TRBJ1-3
clone_size: NA
d_call: NA
cdr3_nt: TGTGCCAGCAGCTCGACACTCGATGGAAACACCATATATTTT
cdr3_aa: CASSSTLDGNTIYF

v_call: TRBV5-1
cdr3_length: 16
j_call: TRBJ2-1
clone_size: NA
d_call: NA
cdr3_nt: TGCGCCAGCAGCTTGATGGCCCAGGCCTCCTACAATGAGCAGTTCTTC
cdr3_aa: CASSLMAQASYNEQFF

v_call: TRBV9
cdr3_length: 13
j_call: TRBJ1-2
clone_size: NA
d_call: NA
cdr3_nt: TGTGCCAGCAGCGTAGGGAGTTGGTATGGCTACACCTTC
cdr3_aa: CASSVGSWYGYTF

v_call: TRBV27
cdr3_length: 15
j_call: TRBJ1-1
clone_size: few
d_call: TRBD1
cdr3_nt: TGTGCCAGCAGTCCTCGACAGGGACGGAACACTGAAGCTTTCTTT
cdr3_aa: CASSPRQGRNTEAFF

v_call: TRBV28
cdr3_length: 15
j_call: TRBJ1-2
clone_size: NA
d_call: TRBD1
cdr3_nt: TGTGCCAGCAGTTTACGGGACACAGGGGTGCGTGGCTACACCTTC
cdr3_aa: CASSLRDTGVRGYTF

v_call: TRBV2
cdr3_length: 14
j_call: TRBJ2-7
clone_size: NA
d_call: NA
cdr3_nt: TGTGCCAGCAGCCCAACCCTCGGGGCCTACGAGCAGTACTTC
cdr3_aa: CASSPTLGAYEQYF

v_call: TRBV5-1
cdr3_length: 12
j_call: TRBJ2-3
clone_size: NA
d_call: NA
cdr3_nt: TGCGCCAGCAGCTTGTTGCGGGATACGCAGTATTTT
cdr3_aa: CASSLLRDTQYF

v_call: TRBV27
cdr3_length: 14
j_call: TRBJ2-7
clone_size: NA
d_call: NA
cdr3_nt: TGTGCCAGCAGTTTTCGGGGTCACTCCTACGAGCAGTACTTC
cdr3_aa: CASSFRGHSYEQYF

v_call: TRBV27
cdr3_length: 18
j_call: TRBJ1-5
clone_size: NA
d_call: TRBD1
cdr3_nt: TGTGCCAGCAGTTCTATCAGCCCGGGACAGGGGAGGGATCAGCCCCAGCATTTT
cdr3_aa: CASSSISPGQGRDQPQHF

v_call: TRBV11-2
cdr3_length: 11
j_call: TRBJ2-7
clone_size: once
d_call: NA
cdr3_nt: TGTGCCAGCAGCTTAATTCGCGAGCAGTACTTC
cdr3_aa: CASSLIREQYF

v_call: TRBV11-2
cdr3_length: 12
j_call: TRBJ2-7
clone_size: NA
d_call: NA
cdr3_nt: TGTGCCAGCAGCCAGAACAGCTACGAGCAGTACTTC
cdr3_aa: CASSQNSYEQYF

v_call: TRBV7-2
cdr3_length: 14
j_call: TRBJ1-5
clone_size: NA
d_call: TRBD1
cdr3_nt: TGTGCCAGCAGCTTAGGACAGGGGGGTCAGCCCCAGCATTTT
cdr3_aa: CASSLGQGGQPQHF

v_call: TRBV2
cdr3_length: 16
j_call: TRBJ2-2
clone_size: NA
d_call: TRBD2
cdr3_nt: TGTGCCAGCAGTAGGCGGGTAGCGGGGGAAACCGGGGAGCTGTTTTTT
cdr3_aa: CASSRRVAGETGELFF

v_call: TRBV4-2
cdr3_length: 16
j_call: TRBJ1-6
clone_size: NA
d_call: NA
cdr3_nt: TGTGCCAGCAGCCAAGATTGGATACAGCTTAATTCACCCCTCCACTTT
cdr3_aa: CASSQDWIQLNSPLHF

v_call: TRBV6-5
cdr3_length: 14
j_call: TRBJ1-6
clone_size: few
d_call: TRBD1
cdr3_nt: TGTGCCAGCAGAGAGGGACAGCACGAAGGACCCCTCCACTTT
cdr3_aa: CASREGQHEGPLHF

v_call: TRBV5-6
cdr3_length: 16
j_call: TRBJ1-2
clone_size: NA
d_call: NA
cdr3_nt: TGTGCCAGCAGTTTGACAGGTAGAATACTCTACTATGGCTACACCTTC
cdr3_aa: CASSLTGRILYYGYTF

v_call: TRBV7-2
cdr3_length: 11
j_call: TRBJ1-1
clone_size: NA
d_call: NA
cdr3_nt: TGTGCCAGCAGCCAGAACACTGAAGCTTTCTTT
cdr3_aa: CASSQNTEAFF

v_call: TRBV7-2
cdr3_length: 13
j_call: TRBJ1-5
clone_size: NA
d_call: NA
cdr3_nt: TGTGCCAGCAGCTTTCAGGGCGGTCAGCCCCAGCATTTT
cdr3_aa: CASSFQGGQPQHF

v_call: TRBV4-3
cdr3_length: 15
j_call: TRBJ2-5
clone_size: NA
d_call: TRBD2
cdr3_nt: TGCGCCAGCAGCCAAGATCGGGGGGTTGGGGAGACCCAGTACTTC
cdr3_aa: CASSQDRGVGETQYF

v_call: TRBV5-4
cdr3_length: 15
j_call: TRBJ1-3
clone_size: NA
d_call: NA
cdr3_nt: TGTGCCAGCAGCTCATTAGACAACTCTGGAAACACCATATATTTT
cdr3_aa: CASSSLDNSGNTIYF

v_call: TRBV29-1
cdr3_length: 12
j_call: TRBJ2-7
clone_size: NA
d_call: TRBD1
cdr3_nt: TGCAGCGTGGGACAGGGGGTCGGGGAGCAGTACTTC
cdr3_aa: CSVGQGVGEQYF

v_call: TRBV27
cdr3_length: 19
j_call: TRBJ2-1
clone_size: NA
d_call: TRBD2
cdr3_nt: TGTGCCAGCAGTTTCCGCTATGGGGGCGGACTAGCGGGGGAGAATGAGCAGTTCTTC
cdr3_aa: CASSFRYGGGLAGENEQFF

v_call: TRBV7-3
cdr3_length: 14
j_call: TRBJ2-5
clone_size: NA
d_call: TRBD1
cdr3_nt: TGTGCCAGCAGCCCCGACAGGGGCAGAGAGACCCAGTACTTC
cdr3_aa: CASSPDRGRETQYF

v_call: TRBV5-6
cdr3_length: 15
j_call: TRBJ2-3
clone_size: NA
d_call: NA
cdr3_nt: TGTGCCAGCAGCTTAGGAGGGGGCGCCCCAGATACGCAGTATTTT
cdr3_aa: CASSLGGGAPDTQYF

v_call: TRBV5-6
cdr3_length: 14
j_call: TRBJ1-3
clone_size: few
d_call: TRBD1
cdr3_nt: TGTGCCAGCAGCCAAGACGGGACAGGGGGAACCATATATTTT
cdr3_aa: CASSQDGTGGTIYF

v_call: TRBV5-1
cdr3_length: 16
j_call: TRBJ1-4
clone_size: NA
d_call: NA
cdr3_nt: TGCGCCAGCAGCATGGAGTCGGGGTCGGGGGGTGAAAAACTGTTTTTT
cdr3_aa: CASSMESGSGGEKLFF

v_call: TRBV6-5
cdr3_length: 16
j_call: TRBJ2-7
clone_size: NA
d_call: NA
cdr3_nt: TGTGCCAGCAGTTACGGGCAGGGGCCGCCCGGTAACGAGCAGTACTTC
cdr3_aa: CASSYGQGPPGNEQYF

v_call: TRBV6-1
cdr3_length: 19
j_call: TRBJ2-2
clone_size: NA
d_call: TRBD2
cdr3_nt: TGTGCCAGCAGTGAAGCGTTGGGACTAGCGGGAGGCTTCACCGGGGAGCTGTTTTTT
cdr3_aa: CASSEALGLAGGFTGELFF

v_call: TRBV28
cdr3_length: 13
j_call: TRBJ2-7
clone_size: few
d_call: TRBD2
cdr3_nt: TGTGCCAGCAGTGATAGCGGGCCCTACGAGCAGTACTTC
cdr3_aa: CASSDSGPYEQYF

v_call: TRBV5-1
cdr3_length: 16
j_call: TRBJ2-5
clone_size: NA
d_call: TRBD1
cdr3_nt: TGCGCCAGCAGCTTGGAGGAGACAGGGTACCAAGAGACCCAGTACTTC
cdr3_aa: CASSLEETGYQETQYF

v_call: TRBV4-3
cdr3_length: 17
j_call: TRBJ1-3
clone_size: NA
d_call: TRBD1
cdr3_nt: TGCGCCAGCAGCCAAGATCAGGAAGGGGGCTATGGAAACACCATATATTTT
cdr3_aa: CASSQDQEGGYGNTIYF

v_call: TRBV2
cdr3_length: 15
j_call: TRBJ2-7
clone_size: NA
d_call: NA
cdr3_nt: TGTGCCAGCAGCGCGGACGGGGACTCCCTCAACGAGCAGTACTTC
cdr3_aa: CASSADGDSLNEQYF

v_call: TRBV2
cdr3_length: 13
j_call: TRBJ2-7
clone_size: NA
d_call: TRBD1
cdr3_nt: TGTGCCAGCAGTGGTTGGGACAGAGGCGAGCAGTACTTC
cdr3_aa: CASSGWDRGEQYF

v_call: TRBV4-3
cdr3_length: 17
j_call: TRBJ1-6
clone_size: few
d_call: NA
cdr3_nt: TGCGCCAGCAGCCAAGATCTGGGGGGTTCCTATAATTCACCCCTCCACTTT
cdr3_aa: CASSQDLGGSYNSPLHF

v_call: TRBV9
cdr3_length: 16
j_call: TRBJ2-3
clone_size: NA
d_call: TRBD1
cdr3_nt: TGTGCCAGCGGGCCGGTAGGACAGGGGGTTACAGATACGCAGTATTTT
cdr3_aa: CASGPVGQGVTDTQYF